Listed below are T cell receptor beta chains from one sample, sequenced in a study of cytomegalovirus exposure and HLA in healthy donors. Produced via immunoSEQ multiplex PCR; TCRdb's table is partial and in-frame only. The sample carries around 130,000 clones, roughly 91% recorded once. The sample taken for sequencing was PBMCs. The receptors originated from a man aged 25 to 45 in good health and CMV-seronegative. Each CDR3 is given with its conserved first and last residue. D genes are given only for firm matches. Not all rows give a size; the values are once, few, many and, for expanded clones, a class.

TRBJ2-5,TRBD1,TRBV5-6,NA,TGTGCCAGCCGAGGACAGGGCAAGACCCAGTACTTC,CASRGQGKTQYF
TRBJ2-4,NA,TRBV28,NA,TGTGCCAGCAGCCCCGACGTGAGGAACATTCAGTACTTC,CASSPDVRNIQYF
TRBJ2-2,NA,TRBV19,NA,TGTGCCAAACACCGTCGGCCCGGTCGGGGCGCGGAGGGCGGGGAGCTGTTTTTT,CAKHRRPGRGAEGGELFF
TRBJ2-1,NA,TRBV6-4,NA,TGTGCCAGCAGTCAAAACCCCCGGGGTGAGCAGTTCTTC,CASSQNPRGEQFF
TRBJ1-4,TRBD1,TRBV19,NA,TGTGCCAGTACGCCGGGACAGTATGAGGTGGCTAATGAAAAACTGTTTTTT,CASTPGQYEVANEKLFF
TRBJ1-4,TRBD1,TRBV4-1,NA,TGCGCCAGCAGCCTCGTCAGGGACAGCGAAAAACTGTTTTTT,CASSLVRDSEKLFF
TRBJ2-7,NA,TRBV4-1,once,TGCGCCAGCAGCCAAGAGGTCAGATACTACGAGCAGTACTTC,CASSQEVRYYEQYF
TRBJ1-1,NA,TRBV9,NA,TGTGCCAGCAGCGCCGGGGGGCTTACTGAAGCTTTCTTT,CASSAGGLTEAFF
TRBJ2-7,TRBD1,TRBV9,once,TGTGCCAGCAGCCTCGCCGGACAGGGTTACGAGCAGTACTTC,CASSLAGQGYEQYF
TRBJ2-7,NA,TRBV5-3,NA,TGTGCCAGAAGCTTGACAGAACCTCCCTACGAGCAGTACTTC,CARSLTEPPYEQYF
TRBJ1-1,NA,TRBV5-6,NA,TGTGCCAGCAGCTTGGGGGGGCAGGATAACACTGAAGCTTTCTTT,CASSLGGQDNTEAFF
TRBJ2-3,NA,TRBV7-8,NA,TGTGCCAGCAGCCTGCGACATTCTGATACGCAGTATTTT,CASSLRHSDTQYF
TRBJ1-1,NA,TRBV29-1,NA,TGCAGCGGAATGACAGCTAACACTGAAGCTTTCTTT,CSGMTANTEAFF
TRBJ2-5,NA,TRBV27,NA,TGTGCCAGACAGGCAGGAGAGACCCAGTACTTC,CARQAGETQYF
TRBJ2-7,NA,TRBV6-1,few,TGTGCCAGCAGTGACCCGGGAGCCTACGAGCAGTACTTC,CASSDPGAYEQYF
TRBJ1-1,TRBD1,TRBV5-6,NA,TGTGCCAGCAGCGCCTCCGGGACAGGGGTCACTGAAGCTTTCTTT,CASSASGTGVTEAFF
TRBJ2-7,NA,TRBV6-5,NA,TGTGCCAGCAGTTTCACGACAGATAGCTTAGGCGAGCAGTACTTC,CASSFTTDSLGEQYF
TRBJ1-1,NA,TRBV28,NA,TGTGCCAGCACGGTACCGGTGAGGAACACTGAAGCTTTCTTT,CASTVPVRNTEAFF